The 15 T cell receptor beta chains below all came from one sample that was sequenced in a study of T-cell memory formation after mild COVID-19. TCRdb reprocessed the 5' RACE reads with MiXCR, giving one entry per CDR3 protein. The sample shows roughly 610,000 distinct CDR3 sequences, 17% of them seen only once. Sequenced sample: PBMCs or a T cell subset sorted from them (not recorded which). These receptors all stem from an adult woman who had mild COVID-19 (a few samples of this study predate the infection). Cell type and time point are not known.

The chain has TRBV12-3 or TRBV12-4 and TRBJ2-3; TRBD2 matches 11 bases. V lost 8 bases, J lost 6 bases, and 7 bases stayed unmatched. The CDR3 runs 14 residues. Here the CDR3 reads CASVTSGSFDTQYF. The CDR3 coding sequence is TGTGCCAGCGTTACTAGCGGGAGTTTTGATACGCAGTATTTT.

This clonotype was seen a handful of times. The rearrangement uses TRBV5-6 and TRBJ2-3; unclear D gene. Germline V gene lookup returns CDR1 SGHDT and CDR2 YYEEEE. The length of the CDR3 is 15 residues. V was trimmed by 0 bases and J by 0 bases, leaving 8 bases between them. CDR3 in DNA: TGTGCCAGCAGCTTGGCCGCGCAGAGCACAGATACGCAGTATTTT. The encoded protein is CASSLAAQSTDTQYF.

The chain uses TRBV20-1 and TRBJ1-1; D not resolved. This CDR3 comprises 18 residues. Trimming left V 2 bases short and J 0 bases short, with 22 bases between. Germline CDR1 and CDR2: DFQATT and SNEGSKA (reference sequence). The CDR3 bases are TGCAGTGCTAGATCCCCTTTTTACAGCGAGGTGATGAACACTGAAGCTTTCTTT. Its translation is CSARSPFYSEVMNTEAFF.

This clonotype came up a few times. V is TRBV7-9 and J is TRBJ2-1, with D possibly TRBD2 on 5 matching bases. The germline V gene has CDR1 SEHNR and CDR2 FQNEAQ (reference sequence). The CDR3 extends over 13 amino acids. V was shortened by 1 base and J by 7 bases, with 8 bases between the two germline ends. The CDR3 protein is CASSLGGWNEQFF. For the CDR3, the DNA is TGTGCCAGCAGCTTAGGCGGGTGGAATGAGCAGTTCTTC.

This clonotype was counted ten times or more. For the CDR3, the DNA is TGTGCCACCAGGAGGGGGGAGGCGAGGTATGGTGGCAATCAGCCCCAGCATTTT. This codes for CATRRGEARYGGNQPQHF. The chain is built from TRBV15 and TRBJ1-5; a weak D match, TRBD1 (6 bases). There are 18 residues in the CDR3. The germline CDR1 and CDR2 sequences are LNHNV and YYDKDF (reference sequence). Trimming pared 6 bases from V and 2 bases from J, leaving 23 bases between.

The chain couples TRBV15 to TRBJ2-5; D is unclear. CDR1 LNHNV and CDR2 YYDKDF come from the germline V gene (reference sequence). V was cut by 1 base and J by 4 bases, with 13 bases left in between. The CDR3 is made up of 15 amino acids. Written as DNA, the CDR3 is TGTGCCACCAGCAGAGCACATACCCTAAGAGAGACCCAGTACTTC. Translating it yields CATSRAHTLRETQYF.

This clonotype was counted only a few times. V gene TRBV7-2 combines with J gene TRBJ2-3; tentatively, D is TRBD2 (6 bases). Germline V gene lookup returns CDR1 SGHTA and CDR2 FQGNSA. V dropped 7 bases and J dropped 3 bases, with 17 bases sitting between them. The CDR3 contains 15 residues. This chain's CDR3 is CASTPAASVTDTQYF. CDR3 DNA sequence: TGTGCCAGCACCCCGGCGGCTAGCGTTACAGATACGCAGTATTTT.

This clonotype was observed a few times. J is TRBJ1-1 and V is TRBV12-3 or TRBV12-4, with D possibly TRBD1 on 5 matching bases. The length of the CDR3 is 11 residues. V dropped 2 bases and J dropped 11 bases, with 9 bases sitting between them. CDR3 nucleotides: TGTGCCAGCAGTTTATCAGGGAGGGCTTTCTTT. It encodes CASSLSGRAFF.

This clonotype has more than one count but fewer than ten. The chain joins TRBV7-2 to TRBJ1-4; 9 bases agree with TRBD1. Germline V gene sequence: CDR1 SGHTA, CDR2 FQGNSA. CDR3 length: 15 amino acids. The V and J ends lost 5 bases and 8 bases, in that order; junction bases with no gene match: 9. The CDR3: CASSPGQGRMEKLFF. The CDR3 region has the DNA TGTGCCAGCAGCCCAGGACAGGGGAGAATGGAAAAACTGTTTTTT. The full variable domain, with the rest looked up from reference TRBV7-2 and TRBJ1-4, is GAGVSQSPSNKVTEKGKDVELRCDPISGHTALYWYRQSLGQGLEFLIYFQGNSAPDKSGLPSDRFSAERTGGSVSTLTIQRTQQEDSAVYLCASSPGQGRMEKLFFGSGTQLSVL.

The V call is TRBV12-3 or TRBV12-4, the J call TRBJ1-1; perhaps TRBD1 as D (5 bases). The CDR3 spans 15 residues. Trimming took off 5 bases at V and 4 bases at J, with 17 bases between the two ends. CDR3: CASSGGLNRGTEAFF. The CDR3 DNA reads TGTGCCAGCAGTGGGGGACTGAACCGGGGCACTGAAGCTTTCTTT.

This chain connects TRBV20-1 to TRBJ2-7; D assignment may be TRBD1 or TRBD2 (6 bases each). This CDR3 region has 19 residues. CDR1 DFQATT and CDR2 SNEGSKA come from the germline V gene (reference sequence). The germline V and J ends were trimmed by 1 base and 0 bases, with 25 bases remaining between them. Here the CDR3 DNA reads TGCAGTGCTAGAGCTGGTTACGGGGGCCCCTTGCTCTCCTCCTACGAGCAGTACTTC. This codes for CSARAGYGGPLLSSYEQYF.

V and J are TRBV7-2 and TRBJ2-3, with D uncertain. Trimming shortened V by 10 bases and J by 2 bases, and 10 bases separated the two germline ends. The CDR3 covers 12 residues. Germline CDR1 is SGHTA and CDR2 is FQGNSA. CDR3 region: CANTRATDTQYF. CDR3 in DNA: TGTGCCAACACACGGGCCACAGATACGCAGTATTTT.

The genes are TRBV12-3 or TRBV12-4 and TRBJ1-1; unclear D gene. The CDR3 spans 14 residues. Trimming took 2 bases from V and 4 from J, leaving 11 bases between them. The CDR3 DNA is TGTGCCAGCAGTTTAAGCAGACGTGGCACTGAAGCTTTCTTT. Its translation: CASSLSRRGTEAFF.

In this sample, this clonotype turned up a few times. The chain uses TRBV20-1 and TRBJ2-7, with 7 bases matching TRBD2. The CDR3 contains 13 residues. The V gene's germline CDR1 is DFQATT and CDR2 SNEGSKA (reference sequence). J was trimmed by 12 bases and V by 2 bases; bases with no gene match: 13. DNA for the CDR3: TGCAGTGCTAGATTCCAGTCGACGGCGGGAGTGTACTTC. It codes for CSARFQSTAGVYF.

This clonotype occurred a few times. This chain joins TRBV11-2 and TRBJ2-1, with a tentative D call TRBD2 (5 bases). Germline CDR1 and CDR2: SGHAT and FQNNGV. This CDR3 comprises 16 residues. The ends were cut back, 1 base at V and 1 base at J, with 11 bases in the middle. This chain's CDR3 is CASSLALEVSYNEQFF. The CDR3 region has the DNA TGTGCCAGCAGCTTAGCTCTGGAGGTTTCCTACAATGAGCAGTTCTTC.